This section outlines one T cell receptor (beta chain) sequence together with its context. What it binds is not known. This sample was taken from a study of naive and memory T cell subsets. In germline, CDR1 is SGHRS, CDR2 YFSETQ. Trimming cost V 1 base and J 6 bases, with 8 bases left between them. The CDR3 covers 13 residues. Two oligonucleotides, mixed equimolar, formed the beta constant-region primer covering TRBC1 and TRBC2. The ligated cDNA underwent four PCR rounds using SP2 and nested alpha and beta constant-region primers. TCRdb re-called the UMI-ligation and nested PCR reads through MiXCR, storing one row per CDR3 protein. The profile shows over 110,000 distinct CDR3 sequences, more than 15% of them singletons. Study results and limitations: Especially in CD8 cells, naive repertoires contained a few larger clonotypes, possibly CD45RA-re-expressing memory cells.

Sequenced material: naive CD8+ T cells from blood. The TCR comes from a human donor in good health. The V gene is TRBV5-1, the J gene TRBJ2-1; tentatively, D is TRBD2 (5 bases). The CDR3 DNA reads TGCGCCAGCAGCTTGAGTAGCGCCAATGAGCAGTTCTTC. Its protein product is CASSLSSANEQFF.